This T cell receptor (beta chain) was obtained from a study of cytomegalovirus exposure and HLA in healthy donors. Study findings and constraints: Association of a missense DCLRE1C variant with TCR beta V- and J-gene trimming was reported in a later analysis.

Vbeta (60) and Jbeta (13) primers were used in the PCR. Only in-frame clones appear in the TCRdb table, and some are missing; sequencing was by immunoSEQ multiplex PCR. The sample consists of approximately 110,000 clones, approximately 11% of them appearing once. CDR3 size: 11 residues. The germline gives CDR1 DFQATT, CDR2 SNEGSKA (reference sequence). Trimming took 3 bases from V and 6 from J, leaving 8 bases between them. A word on this clone: Its antigen remains unidentified.

This chain links TRBV20-1 with TRBJ1-2; D uncertain. Input material: PBMCs. The receptor was isolated from a middle-aged man in good health and CMV-seropositive. The CDR3 DNA is TGCAGTGCTAGTCGCGGAAATGGCTACACCTTC. Its protein is CSASRGNGYTF.